This T cell receptor (beta chain) was observed in a study of T cells in Graves' hyperthyroidism and ophthalmopathy. This clonotype showed up just a few times. What it binds is unknown. TCR beta CDR3 sequences were amplified from RNA transcripts. A set of HTBI primers served as the primers for a first-round RT-PCR of the TCR CDR3. TCRdb re-called the multiplex PCR reads with MiXCR, one entry per CDR3 protein. The sample carries fewer than 110,000 distinct CDR3 sequences, approximately 48% recorded once. General study findings and limits: Blood also contained most expanded thyroid clonotypes above 0.001. The model anticipated ophthalmopathy a median about six months pre-onset.

Trimming took 7 bases from V and 12 from J, leaving 26 bases between them. This CDR3 has 15 amino acids. CDR1 MNHEY and CDR2 SVGEGT come from the germline V gene. These patients, aged 18 to 65, had recently diagnosed hyperthyroidism lasting under 2 months. The sample consisted of blood. The clonotype was recovered from a middle-aged man with Graves' hyperthyroidism. The genes are TRBV6-2 or TRBV6-3 and TRBJ2-3; D not resolved. The CDR3 DNA follows: TGTGCCAGCACCGACCCCCCGGCGGCGGTCTACTATCAGTATTTT. Encoded protein: CASTDPPAAVYYQYF.